The 32 T cell receptor beta chains presented below share a single source sample, sequenced in a study of blood T cell repertoires in COVID-19. Clones were sequenced by immunoSEQ multiplex PCR, and TCRdb holds only the in-frame ones, with some missing. The table records roughly 300,000 clones, approximately 83% of them present only once. Sequencing was performed on peripheral blood. These receptors all come from a human donor in a cohort sampled during active COVID-19.

This chain links TRBV7-2 with TRBJ2-1; 11 nucleotides align to TRBD2. After removal of 5 bases from V and 9 bases from J, the junction contained 9 bases not matched to a gene. The CDR3 runs 15 residues. Per germline, CDR1 SGHTA and CDR2 FQGNSA. The CDR3 DNA reads TGTGCCAGCAGCGTCACTAGCGGGAGTGTAGGTGAGCAGTTCTTC. It yields the protein CASSVTSGSVGEQFF. Looking up the rest from reference TRBV7-2 and TRBJ2-1 gives the full variable domain: GAGVSQSPSNKVTEKGKDVELRCDPISGHTALYWYRQSLGQGLEFLIYFQGNSAPDKSGLPSDRFSAERTGGSVSTLTIQRTQQEDSAVYLCASSVTSGSVGEQFFGPGTRLTVL.

V is TRBV19 and J is TRBJ2-7, with D possibly TRBD2 on 7 matching bases. V was clipped by 3 bases and J by 3 bases, with 15 bases between them. The CDR3 loop spans 15 amino acids. Germline V gene lookup returns CDR1 LNHDA and CDR2 SQIVND (reference sequence). CDR3 coding DNA: TGTGCCAGTAGTATCGGGGGGAGGGGGATCTACGAGCAGTACTTC. Amino acid sequence: CASSIGGRGIYEQYF.

The chain combines TRBV30 with TRBJ1-1; 9 bases line up with TRBD1. The CDR3 spans 14 residues. The ends lost 5 bases at V and 0 bases at J; junction bases unmatched: 4. CDR1 is GTSNPN, CDR2 SVGIG, per germline (reference sequence). CDR3: CAWHYRGLNTEAFF. The CDR3 region has the DNA TGTGCCTGGCACTACAGGGGGCTGAACACTGAAGCTTTCTTT.

The V call is TRBV2, the J call TRBJ2-3, with D maybe TRBD1 (6 bases). The CDR3 has 12 amino acids. The V gene's germline CDR1 is SNHLY and CDR2 FYNNEI. With 9 bases removed from V and 4 bases from J, the gap between germline ends came to 11 bases. The CDR3 loop reads CASQGPADTQYF. The CDR3 DNA reads TGTGCCAGTCAGGGGCCGGCAGATACGCAGTATTTT.

CDR3 sequence: CASSESGTAYEQYF. CDR3 coding DNA: TGTGCCAGCAGTGAATCCGGGACAGCCTACGAGCAGTACTTC. The chain has TRBV6-1 and TRBJ2-7; 7 positions agree with TRBD1. The V gene's germline CDR1 is MNHNS and CDR2 SASEGT. The CDR3 totals 14 residues. The J segment lost 2 bases and the V segment lost 2 bases, leaving 3 bases of the junction unmatched.

The chain has TRBV28 and TRBJ1-2; D uncertain. V was trimmed by 6 bases and J by 2 bases, leaving 10 bases between them. The germline gives CDR1 MDHEN, CDR2 SYDVKM. This CDR3 region has 13 residues. The CDR3 nucleotides are TGTGCCAGCAGGGAGCCCTCCAACTATGGCTACACCTTC. This gives the protein CASREPSNYGYTF.

This chain links TRBV6-6 with TRBJ2-1, with D possibly being TRBD1 (6 bases). The germline V gene has CDR1 MNHNY and CDR2 SVGAGI (reference sequence). Trimming removed 8 bases at V and 3 bases at J, with 14 bases between. CDR3 length equals 14 residues. This chain's CDR3 is CASLEQGYYNEQFF. The CDR3 DNA follows: TGTGCCAGCCTTGAACAGGGTTACTACAATGAGCAGTTCTTC.

This rearrangement joins TRBV7-9 to TRBJ2-1; D possibly corresponds to TRBD2 (6 bases). The V gene lost 7 bases and the J gene lost 9 bases, with 16 bases spanning the gap. The length of the CDR3 is 13 residues. The V gene's germline CDR1 is SEHNR and CDR2 FQNEAQ (reference sequence). The CDR3 is CASKGWGEGEQFF. Written as DNA, the CDR3 is TGTGCCAGCAAGGGGTGGGGGGAAGGTGAGCAGTTCTTC.

The chain carries TRBV4-1 and TRBJ2-2, with TRBD2 identical over 12 bases. Germline assignment: CDR1 MGHRA and CDR2 YSYEKL. The length of the CDR3 is 18 residues. The V gene end was trimmed by 2 bases and the J gene end by 7 bases; junction bases not matched to a gene: 11. In DNA, the CDR3 is TGCGCCAGCAGCCAACGTATCGGGAGACTAGCGGGAGTCGGGGAGCTGTTTTTT. As protein: CASSQRIGRLAGVGELFF.

The chain couples TRBV21-1 to TRBJ1-2; the table's D gene call, TRBD1, was not cross checked with the DNA. TRBV21-1 constitutes a pseudogene. The CDR3 totals 14 residues. The DNA of the CDR3 is TGTGCCAGCAGAAACCTGGACAGTTACTATGGCTACACCTTC. Residues: CASRNLDSYYGYTF.

This rearrangement joins TRBV2 to TRBJ1-3; D may be TRBD2 (6 bases). The J call is doubtful: the DNA matches TRBJ2-2 better. The CDR3 has 15 residues. Germline CDR1 is SNHLY and CDR2 is FYNNEI. The CDR3 is CASSAGLSNTGELFF. CDR3 nucleotides: TGTGCCAGCAGTGCAGGACTAAGTAACACCGGGGAGCTGTTTTTT.

The chain employs TRBV4-3 and TRBJ2-1; the D gene is possibly TRBD1 (6 bases). Trimming stripped 4 bases from V and 7 bases from J, with 8 bases between. CDR1 LGHNA and CDR2 YSLEER come from the germline V gene. The CDR3 runs to 12 residues. The CDR3: CASSPQGNEQFF. For the CDR3, the DNA is TGCGCCAGCAGCCCTCAGGGGAATGAGCAGTTCTTC.

The chain links TRBV10-1 to TRBJ2-5, with 9 nucleotides matching TRBD2. CDR3 length equals 15 residues. Germline trimming cut 6 bases from V and 3 bases from J; bases unmatched to any gene: 8. Germline lookup yields CDR1 WNHNN and CDR2 SYGVQD (reference sequence). CDR3 residues: CASSSSLAGEETQYF. The CDR3 region has the DNA TGCGCCAGCAGCTCCTCTTTAGCGGGGGAAGAGACCCAGTACTTC.

The chain links TRBV5-4 to TRBJ2-4, with TRBD2 as a possible D gene (6 bases). With 0 bases removed from V and 0 bases from J, the gap between germline ends came to 10 bases. The V gene's germline CDR1 is SGHNT and CDR2 YYREEE (reference sequence). This CDR3 has 16 amino acids. The CDR3 sequence: CASSLGGGVAKNIQYF. In DNA form, the CDR3 reads TGTGCCAGCAGCTTGGGGGGCGGGGTAGCCAAAAACATTCAGTACTTC.

The V gene is TRBV6-5, the J gene TRBJ1-5; 10 nucleotides line up with TRBD1. V gave up 4 bases and J gave up 5 bases; unmatched junction bases: 8. Germline V gene lookup returns CDR1 MNHEY and CDR2 SVGAGI. There are 16 residues in the CDR3. CDR3 in DNA: TGTGCCAGCAGTTCCGGGACAGGGGTTATCGATCAGCCCCAGCATTTT. This sequence encodes CASSSGTGVIDQPQHF.

V is TRBV19 and J is TRBJ1-1; 9 nucleotides match TRBD1. After removal of 6 bases from V and 2 bases from J, the junction contained 10 bases not matched to a gene. Per germline, CDR1 LNHDA and CDR2 SQIVND (reference sequence). The CDR3 runs to 16 residues. This CDR3 reads CASRPGQGRINTEAFF. In DNA, the CDR3 is TGTGCCAGTAGACCGGGACAGGGTCGTATAAACACTGAAGCTTTCTTT. Complete variable domain (other parts from reference TRBV19 and TRBJ1-1): DGGITQSPKYLFRKEGQNVTLSCEQNLNHDAMYWYRQDPGQGLRLIYYSQIVNDFQKGDIAEGYSVSREKKESFPLTVTSAQKNPTAFYLCASRPGQGRINTEAFFGQGTRLTVV.

This clone has more than one count but fewer than ten. This chain links TRBV6-5 with TRBJ1-2, with TRBD1 matching 7 bases. Germline assignment: CDR1 MNHEY and CDR2 SVGAGI. The V gene end was trimmed by 6 bases and the J gene end by 7 bases; junction bases not matched to a gene: 8. The CDR3 contains 13 residues. CDR3 sequence: CASRDRVLPGYTF. CDR3 coding DNA: TGTGCCAGCAGAGACAGGGTTCTCCCTGGCTACACCTTC.

This chain uses TRBV9 with TRBJ2-7, with TRBD2 identical over 10 bases. CDR1 and CDR2 (germline): SGDLS, YYNGEE. The length of the CDR3 is 16 residues. The V gene end was trimmed by 2 bases and the J gene end by 3 bases; junction bases not matched to a gene: 8. The CDR3 sequence: CASSVSGASGSYEQYF. The CDR3 DNA follows: TGTGCCAGCAGCGTCTCCGGGGCTAGCGGGAGCTACGAGCAGTACTTC.

The genes are TRBV5-1 and TRBJ1-2; TRBD1 matches 8 bases. V lost 0 bases and J lost 8; bases outside the gene matches: 3. The CDR3 contains 13 residues. Per the germline V gene, CDR1 is SGHRS and CDR2 is YFSETQ. DNA for the CDR3: TGCGCCAGCAGCTTGGGACAGGGGCTAGGCTACACCTTC. This translates into CASSLGQGLGYTF.

The V and J genes are TRBV10-1 and TRBJ2-4; the match to TRBD2 covers 7 bases. V shed 2 bases and J 7 bases; nucleotides not matched to a gene: 14. The CDR3 consists of 17 residues. Germline V gives CDR1 WNHNN, CDR2 SYGVQD (reference sequence). The CDR3 here is CASSEPSPLAKMNIQYF. CDR3 nucleotide sequence: TGCGCCAGCAGTGAGCCGAGTCCACTAGCGAAGATGAACATTCAGTACTTC.

This clone has more than one count but fewer than ten. The genes are TRBV4-1 and TRBJ2-7, with a weak D call TRBD2 (6 bases). The CDR3 spans 14 residues. CDR1 is MGHRA and CDR2 is YSYEKL in the germline V gene. V dropped 4 bases and J dropped 0 bases, with 10 bases sitting between them. The CDR3 nucleotides read TGCGCCAGCAGCCTAGCGGTAATCTCCTACGAGCAGTACTTC. As protein: CASSLAVISYEQYF.

The rearrangement links TRBV29-1 to TRBJ1-1; D uncertain. The CDR3 spans 10 residues. The germline gives CDR1 SQVTM, CDR2 ANQGSEA. V was trimmed by 3 bases and J by 7 bases, leaving 6 bases between them. CDR3 sequence: CSVDSFEAFF. The CDR3 nucleotides are TGCAGCGTTGACTCCTTTGAAGCTTTCTTT.

This clone was observed once. V is TRBV19 and J is TRBJ1-6; the D gene is possibly TRBD1 (6 bases). Trimming left V 9 bases short and J 7 bases short, with 10 bases between. Germline values: CDR1 LNHDA, CDR2 SQIVND (reference sequence). The CDR3 has 12 amino acids. In DNA, the CDR3 is TGTGCCAGCCACACAGGGAATTCACCCCTCCACTTT. Translation: CASHTGNSPLHF.

This clone was seen at least ten times. CDR3 nucleotides: TGTGCCAGCAGCCCGGACAGGAGAAGGGGCTACACCTTC. Translated: CASSPDRRRGYTF. The chain is built from TRBV7-2 and TRBJ1-2; 7 bases align to TRBD1. Germline trimming cut 5 bases from V and 8 bases from J; bases unmatched to any gene: 8. The CDR3 contains 13 residues. Germline CDR1 reads SGHTA; CDR2 reads FQGNSA.

The rearrangement uses TRBV25-1 and TRBJ2-7; D not certain. The germline V gene has CDR1 MGHDK and CDR2 SYGVNS. The CDR3 covers 12 residues. V was trimmed by 0 bases and J by 3 bases, leaving 3 bases between them. CDR3 bases: TGTGCCAGCAGTGAATACAGCTACGAGCAGTACTTC. Encoded protein: CASSEYSYEQYF.

V gene TRBV18 combines with J gene TRBJ2-3, with D possibly matching TRBD2 (5 bases). Trimming stripped 5 bases from V and 8 bases from J, with 32 bases between. Germline CDR1 is KGHSH and CDR2 is LQKENI. The CDR3 totals 19 residues. The CDR3 loop reads CASSSYIRGGDTQSTTQYF. As DNA, the CDR3 is TGTGCCAGCTCATCCTATATTAGAGGAGGCGATACCCAATCTACTACGCAGTATTTT.

This sequence joins TRBV7-9 and TRBJ2-3, with D perhaps matching TRBD2 (5 bases). The CDR3 totals 15 residues. The V gene's germline CDR1 is SEHNR and CDR2 FQNEAQ (reference sequence). Trimming stripped 6 bases from V and 2 bases from J, with 15 bases between. DNA of the CDR3: TGTGCCAGCAGACCAAAAAGGGAGTTCACAGATACGCAGTATTTT. It encodes CASRPKREFTDTQYF.

This clone has more than one count but fewer than ten. This sequence joins TRBV11-2 and TRBJ2-1; 8 bases fit TRBD1. V dropped 7 bases and J dropped 6; count of bases not matched to a gene: 11. This CDR3 contains 15 residues. CDR1 SGHAT and CDR2 FQNNGV come from the germline V gene. The chain's CDR3 is CASTWAGTGLNEQFF. The CDR3 DNA reads as TGTGCCAGCACCTGGGCCGGGACAGGCCTCAATGAGCAGTTCTTC. The full variable domain, completed using reference TRBV11-2 and TRBJ2-1, is EAGVAQSPRYKIIEKRQSVAFWCNPISGHATLYWYQQILGQGPKLLIQFQNNGVVDDSQLPKDRFSAERLKGVDSTLKIQPAKLEDSAVYLCASTWAGTGLNEQFFGPGTRLTVL.

The gene calls are TRBV10-3 and TRBJ2-6; D call uncertain. V lost 10 bases, J lost 0 bases, and 10 bases lay in between. The CDR3 loop spans 14 amino acids. Germline CDR1 reads ENHRY; CDR2 reads SYGVKD. The CDR3 region has the DNA TGTGCCAGCCGACATACCTCTGGGGCCAACGTCCTGACTTTC. Amino acids: CASRHTSGANVLTF.

The chain links TRBV4-1 to TRBJ1-3, with D tentatively TRBD1 (5 bases). V was trimmed by 1 base and J by 0 bases, leaving 10 bases between them. The germline V gene has CDR1 MGHRA and CDR2 YSYEKL. This CDR3 region has 16 residues. The DNA of the CDR3 is TGCGCCAGCAGCCAAGGCCAGGGCCCCTCTGGAAACACCATATATTTT. This codes for CASSQGQGPSGNTIYF.

The chain carries TRBV4-1 and TRBJ2-5; D gene uncertain. Germline CDR1 and CDR2: MGHRA and YSYEKL. Trimming shortened V by 6 bases and J by 0 bases, and 11 bases separated the two germline ends. There are 14 residues in the CDR3. The CDR3 DNA sequence: TGCGCCAGCAGGATGTCGAGGAACCAAGAGACCCAGTACTTC. Protein: CASRMSRNQETQYF.

V is TRBV7-3 and J is TRBJ1-2, with TRBD1 matching 10 bases. The V segment lost 5 bases and the J segment 2 bases; nucleotides outside the gene matches: 2. Per germline, CDR1 SGHTA and CDR2 FQGTGA. This CDR3 region has 14 residues. CDR3 sequence: CASSPGQGNYGYTF. CDR3 DNA: TGTGCCAGCAGCCCGGGACAGGGGAACTATGGCTACACCTTC.